The 16 T cell receptor beta chains below were found in one sample sequenced in a study of a mutant IDH1 vaccine in newly diagnosed glioma. The method was immunoSEQ multiplex PCR; TCRdb's version includes in-frame clones alone and lacks a portion of them. The data show tens of thousands of clones, with around 82% seen just once and around 20% held by the top ten. Their antigen targets remain unknown. This sample's time point: week 47, end of study. What each vaccine dose contained was 300 ug of mutant IDH1 20-mer peptide, accompanied by topical imiquimod. The sequences come from PBMCs, collected from a glioma patient whose treatment included an IDH1 peptide vaccine. The source of these receptors is a man between 18 and 29 years old with glioma. Some clones in this sample may be carry-over from other donors' samples.

A few counts support this clone. The chain joins TRBV5-1 to TRBJ1-1, with TRBD1 identical over 8 bases. Trimming at V came to 4 bases and at J to 6 bases, leaving 11 bases not matched to a gene. The CDR3 has 15 amino acids. Germline V gene data show CDR1 as SGHRS and CDR2 as YFSETQ. CDR3 loop: CASSKWTGRSAEAFF. CDR3 sequence (DNA): TGCGCCAGCAGCAAATGGACAGGGAGAAGCGCTGAAGCTTTCTTT.

This rearrangement joins TRBV5-6 to TRBJ1-1; possible D gene TRBD1, 5 bases. V was clipped by 0 bases and J by 4 bases, with 13 bases between them. Germline CDR1 SGHDT, CDR2 YYEEEE. This CDR3 has 15 residues. CDR3 in amino acids: CASSLDARVGTEAFF. CDR3 DNA sequence: TGTGCCAGCAGCTTGGATGCCAGGGTGGGCACTGAAGCTTTCTTT.

This clone appeared a single time. J is TRBJ1-4 and V is TRBV6-5; tentatively, D is TRBD1 (5 bases). This CDR3 has 14 residues. V was clipped by 6 bases and J by 7 bases, with 15 bases between them. Germline V lookup: CDR1 MNHEY, CDR2 SVGAGI. CDR3: CASRNGGGAEKLFF. The CDR3 nucleotides are TGTGCCAGCAGGAATGGGGGAGGCGCTGAAAAACTGTTTTTT.

The chain links TRBV19 to TRBJ1-1; 7 bases are a match to TRBD1. Germline V gives CDR1 LNHDA, CDR2 SQIVND (reference sequence). V dropped 2 bases and J dropped 8; count of bases not matched to a gene: 8. The CDR3 consists of 14 residues. CDR3 nucleotide sequence: TGTGCCAGTAGTATATCAGGGGGGGGAGGAGAAGCTTTCTTT. Translation: CASSISGGGGEAFF.

The chain couples TRBV27 to TRBJ2-5; D is undetermined. This CDR3 is 15 amino acids long. Germline lookup yields CDR1 MNHEY and CDR2 SMNVEV (reference sequence). Trimming took 6 bases from V and 1 from J, leaving 15 bases between them. CDR3 sequence: CASRPYNPTQETQYF. In DNA, the CDR3 is TGTGCCAGCAGGCCATATAACCCCACCCAAGAGACCCAGTACTTC.

This chain joins TRBV29-1 and TRBJ2-1, with D uncertain. The V end was cut by 7 bases, the J end by 9 bases, with 13 bases between. Germline CDR1 and CDR2: SQVTM and ANQGSEA. CDR3 length: 11 amino acids. CDR3 sequence: CSAPRWGEQFF. In DNA form, the CDR3 reads TGCAGCGCCCCACGATGGGGTGAGCAGTTCTTC.

This chain links TRBV2 with TRBJ1-1, with D unclear. This CDR3 has 17 residues. Per the germline V gene, CDR1 is SNHLY and CDR2 is FYNNEI. The V gene lost 3 bases and the J gene lost 0 bases, with 17 bases spanning the gap. The CDR3 protein is CASSEVRQSYMNTEAFF. The CDR3 DNA is TGTGCCAGCAGTGAGGTTCGGCAGTCGTATATGAACACTGAAGCTTTCTTT.

Turning to this clone: One junction end does not reproduce the germline sequence, and a read error may be involved. The V gene is TRBV13, the J gene TRBJ1-3, with D maybe TRBD1 (5 bases). Germline V CDR1 and CDR2: PRHDT, FYEKMQ (reference sequence). There are 12 residues in the CDR3. For the CDR3, the DNA is TGTGCCAGCAGCTCATTAAACCGGGACCTTCGGTTT. The encoded protein is CASSSLNRDLRF.

The genes are TRBV9 and TRBJ2-2; possible D gene TRBD2, 6 bases. V was trimmed by 0 bases and J by 11 bases, leaving 20 bases between them. Germline assignment: CDR1 SGDLS and CDR2 YYNGEE. This CDR3 spans 16 amino acids. CDR3 sequence reads: CASSVAPGTFPGELFF. The CDR3 DNA reads as TGTGCCAGCAGCGTAGCCCCCGGGACTTTTCCTGGTGAGCTGTTTTTT.

This clone was recorded once. The rearrangement joins TRBV4-1 to TRBJ1-1, with TRBD1 matching over 10 bases. There are 14 residues in the CDR3. CDR1 is MGHRA and CDR2 is YSYEKL in the germline V gene. V trimming: 0 bases; J trimming: 10 bases; junction bases outside the gene matches: 5. The CDR3 DNA follows: TGCGCCAGCAGCCAAGAGTTGCGGACAGGGGGAGCTTTCTTT. This translates into CASSQELRTGGAFF.

The genes are TRBV10-3 and TRBJ1-2, with D unclear. The CDR3 contains 13 residues. Germline values: CDR1 ENHRY, CDR2 SYGVKD. Trimming removed 2 bases at V and 6 bases at J, with 10 bases between. CDR3 DNA sequence: TGTGCCATCAGTGAGAGGGATTCGAATGGCTACACCTTC. It encodes CAISERDSNGYTF.

The chain has TRBV19 and TRBJ1-1; weak D call: TRBD1 (6 bases). The CDR3 covers 13 residues. The V gene's germline CDR1 is LNHDA and CDR2 SQIVND (reference sequence). The germline V and J ends were trimmed by 5 bases and 4 bases, with 11 bases remaining between them. The CDR3 region has the DNA TGTGCCAGTAGTCCCCAGGGGCCCACTGAAGCTTTCTTT. It translates to CASSPQGPTEAFF.

This rearrangement joins TRBV29-1 to TRBJ1-1; D gene ambiguous. The CDR3 is 11 amino acids. Germline assignment: CDR1 SQVTM and CDR2 ANQGSEA. Between the trimmed V and J ends, which lost 0 bases and 6 bases, there was a span of 5 bases. The CDR3 nucleotides read TGCAGCGTTGAAGACCGACCTGAAGCTTTCTTT. Translated: CSVEDRPEAFF.

The chain carries TRBV19 and TRBJ1-4; a weak D match, TRBD1 (5 bases). V was pared by 8 bases and J by 5 bases, with 18 bases between. Germline V lookup: CDR1 LNHDA, CDR2 SQIVND (reference sequence). This CDR3 has 15 amino acids. CDR3 residues: CASWIRDGRNEKLFF. CDR3 nucleotides: TGTGCCAGTTGGATCCGGGACGGACGAAATGAAAAACTGTTTTTT.

In regard to this clone: One junction end does not reproduce the germline sequence, and a read error may be involved. The chain uses TRBV7-7 and TRBJ2-5, with D unclear. Germline V lookup: CDR1 SSHAT, CDR2 FNYEAQ (reference sequence). The CDR3 has 15 amino acids. The CDR3, as DNA: TGTGCTAGCAGCTTTTCGCCGGAAAGATACGAGACCCAGTACTTC. Its translation: CASSFSPERYETQYF. Full variable domain (outside the CDR3, taken from reference TRBV7-7 and TRBJ2-5): GAGVSQSPRYKVTKRGQDVTLRCDPISSHATLYWYQQALGQGPEFLTYFNYEAQPDKSGLPSDRFSAERPEGSISTLTIQRTEQRDSAMYRCASSFSPERYETQYFGPGTRLLVL.

The gene calls are TRBV5-1 and TRBJ2-3, with D possibly matching TRBD2 (6 bases). Germline CDR1 SGHRS, CDR2 YFSETQ. The CDR3 consists of 14 residues. Trimming cost V 4 bases and J 0 bases, with 9 bases left between them. The CDR3 is CASSLGTSTDTQYF. Here the CDR3 DNA reads TGCGCCAGCAGCCTGGGGACTAGCACAGATACGCAGTATTTT.